Below, one TCR beta chain is given with its context. The antigen remains unidentified. The sample originates from a study of cytomegalovirus exposure and HLA in healthy donors. This PCR relied on a set of 60 Vbeta primers and 13 Jbeta primers. TCRdb's table, derived via immunoSEQ multiplex PCR, lists solely in-frame clones and lacks some. This table holds over 150,000 clones, 78% found once. Study findings and constraints: Indistinguishable V segments, including TRBV6-2 and TRBV6-3, were excluded. Per a prior analysis, the majority of TCR beta V segments were productive roughly 87% or roughly 30% of the time. Sequencing depth across donors, presence/absence analyses assumed, was roughly uniform.

Germline CDR1 is SGHRS and CDR2 is YFSETQ. Trimming took 2 bases from V and 5 from J; bases not matched to a gene: 9. The CDR3 extends over 15 amino acids. Input material: PBMCs. This TCR derives from a woman between 50 and 59 years old in good health and CMV-seropositive. The J gene is TRBJ2-7, the V gene TRBV5-1; TRBD1 matches 8 bases. CDR3 DNA: TGCGCCAGCAGCTTAAAAAGCGACAGGGGCCACGAGCAGTACTTC. Its translation: CASSLKSDRGHEQYF.